This T cell receptor beta chain was documented in a study of human T cells and chemical hapten exposure. The overall study: The sensitizer, 2% DPC, was used on around 2 cm by around 2 cm of upper inner arm skin. Slight differences in pooled library volume were the main source of varying TCR yields across samples.

As to time point: patch test 1, 2 weeks after DPC sensitization. Specified treatment: therapeutic diphenylcyclopropenone sensitization with weekly scalp DPC. This CDR3 is built from 13 residues. Between the trimmed V and J ends, which lost 4 bases and 2 bases, there was a span of 9 bases. CDR1 and CDR2 (germline): SGHRS, YFSETQ. TCRdb called the RACE reads again in MiXCR, with one record for every CDR3 protein. This table holds 65,000 to 95,000 distinct CDR3 sequences, 12% found once. This sequence joins TRBV5-1 and TRBJ1-1; TRBD1 might be the D (5 bases). Sequencing used whole blood, obtained in connection with sensitization to the hapten diphenylcyclopropenone (DPC). This receptor was obtained from a woman aged 60-75 years with alopecia areata. Some clones in this sample may be carry-over from other donors' samples. The CDR3 nucleotides are TGCGCCAGCAGCACCGGGACTAACACTGAAGCTTTCTTT. This gives the protein CASSTGTNTEAFF.